Presented here are 5 T cell receptor beta chains from one specimen sequenced in a study of blood T cell repertoires in COVID-19. Here immunoSEQ multiplex PCR was the method, and the copy in TCRdb shows in-frame clones only, minus some. The table records around 270,000 clones, about 88% of them present only once. Sequenced: peripheral blood. The source is a woman between 55 and 75 years old with COVID-19, enrolled during active disease.

This rearrangement joins TRBV5-4 to TRBJ2-7, with 9 bases fitting TRBD2. This CDR3 contains 15 residues. Germline V gives CDR1 SGHNT, CDR2 YYREEE (reference sequence). Trimming removed 4 bases from V and 3 bases from J; junction bases left unmatched: 8. Here the CDR3 reads CASSQVSGRHYEQYF. As DNA, the CDR3 is TGTGCCAGCAGCCAGGTTAGCGGGAGACACTACGAGCAGTACTTC.

This chain joins TRBV5-4 and TRBJ2-5; 7 bases are a match to TRBD2. Germline CDR1 and CDR2: SGHNT and YYREEE (reference sequence). The length of the CDR3 is 14 residues. Germline trimming cut 2 bases from V and 6 bases from J; bases unmatched to any gene: 7. DNA of the CDR3: TGTGCCAGCAGCTTTAGGCGGGAGCTGAAGACCCAGTACTTC. Its protein is CASSFRRELKTQYF.

The CDR3: CASRQMGGNEKLFF. In DNA, the CDR3 is TGTGCCAGCAGACAAATGGGGGGTAATGAAAAACTGTTTTTT. This chain connects TRBV7-9 to TRBJ1-4, with D maybe TRBD1 (5 bases). Germline V gene lookup returns CDR1 SEHNR and CDR2 FQNEAQ (reference sequence). Deletions cut 6 bases from V and 4 bases from J, with 12 bases between. The CDR3 has 14 residues.

The V and J genes are TRBV18 and TRBJ2-3; D may be TRBD2 (5 bases). V lost 2 bases and J lost 0, with 9 bases in between. Germline CDR1 reads KGHSH; CDR2 reads LQKENI. The CDR3 consists of 15 residues. CDR3 sequence (DNA): TGTGCCAGCTCACCAATAGCGCCGAGCACAGATACGCAGTATTTT. This translates into CASSPIAPSTDTQYF.

The chain has TRBV7-2 and TRBJ2-7, with 12 nucleotides matching TRBD2. J gave up 0 bases and V 2 bases, and 5 bases lay outside the gene matches. The CDR3 is 17 amino acids. Germline-derived CDR1 and CDR2 are SGHTA and FQGNSA. DNA of the CDR3: TGTGCCAGCAGCTTATGGCTAGCGGGAGGGGTCTCCTACGAGCAGTACTTC. Protein sequence: CASSLWLAGGVSYEQYF.